This T cell receptor (beta chain) was sequenced during a study of CD8 T cells in ankylosing spondylitis. Regarding the study as a whole: A TCR beta motif made of fewer than ten highly homologous variants seemed typical of ankylosing spondylitis blood.

In this sample, this clonotype turned up a few times. Its antigen is not known. MiXCR was run by TCRdb on the 5' RACE reads, yielding one entry per CDR3 protein. The sample lists over 450,000 distinct CDR3 sequences, approximately 11% occurring once. The sample consisted of blood, either unsorted or a sorted T cell fraction (not recorded which). The clonotype was recovered from a male donor with ankylosing spondylitis.

The CDR3 region has the DNA TGCGCCAGCAGCTTTGACGGGGGGAACGAGCAGTACGTC. Protein product: CASSFDGGNEQYV. The rearrangement links TRBV5-1 to TRBJ2-7; 7 bases line up with TRBD2. The CDR3 is made up of 13 amino acids. The V segment lost 2 bases and the J segment 5 bases; nucleotides outside the gene matches: 4. Germline V CDR1 and CDR2: SGHRS, YFSETQ.